Only a few counts were recorded for the clone carrying this T cell receptor beta chain. A Seattle source enrolled patients during active infection and followed them longitudinally. This entry is derived from a study of blood T cell repertoires in COVID-19. Study information: Collection of acute and convalescent COVID-19 samples took place in the United States, Italy and Spain. PBMCs, B-cell-depleted T cells, or T cells were the source of the cDNA or gDNA that made up the material.

TCRdb's copy holds only in-frame clones and misses some; the assay was immunoSEQ multiplex PCR. The sample holds more than 250,000 clones, more than 80% seen once. The length of the CDR3 is 21 residues. V lost 3 bases to trimming and J lost 8 bases; unmatched junction nucleotides: 24. The germline gives CDR1 SGDLS, CDR2 YYNGEE. This sequence was found in a woman aged 45-65 years with COVID-19, enrolled during active disease. The chain combines TRBV9 with TRBJ1-6; TRBD1 matches at 9 bases. The sequenced material came from peripheral blood. This CDR3 reads CASSAYSRTGATPRKDSPLHF. Written as DNA, the CDR3 is TGTGCCAGCAGCGCATACTCTAGGACAGGGGCCACCCCCAGGAAGGATTCACCCCTCCACTTT.